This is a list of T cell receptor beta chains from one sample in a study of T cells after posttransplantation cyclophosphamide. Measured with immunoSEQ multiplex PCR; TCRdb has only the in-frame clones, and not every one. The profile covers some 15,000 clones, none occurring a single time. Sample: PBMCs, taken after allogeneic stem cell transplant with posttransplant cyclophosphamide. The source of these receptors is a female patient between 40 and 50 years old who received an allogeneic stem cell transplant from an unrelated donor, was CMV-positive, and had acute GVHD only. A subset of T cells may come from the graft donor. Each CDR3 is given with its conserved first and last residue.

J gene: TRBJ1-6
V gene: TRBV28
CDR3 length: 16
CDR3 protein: CASSLTTGTYNSPLHF

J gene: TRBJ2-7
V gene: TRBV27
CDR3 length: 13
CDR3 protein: CASKLAGAWEQYF

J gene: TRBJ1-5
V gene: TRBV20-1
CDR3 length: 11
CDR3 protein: CSASLNQPQHF

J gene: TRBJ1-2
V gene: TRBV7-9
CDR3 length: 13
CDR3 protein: CASSFLQGLGYTF

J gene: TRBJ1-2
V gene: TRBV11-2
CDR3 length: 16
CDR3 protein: CASSSHVGDSPYGYTF

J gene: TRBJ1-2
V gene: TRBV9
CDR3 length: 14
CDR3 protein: CASSLSQVVNGYTF

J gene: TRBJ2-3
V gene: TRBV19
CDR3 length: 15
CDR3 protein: CASSIRTRSPDTQYF

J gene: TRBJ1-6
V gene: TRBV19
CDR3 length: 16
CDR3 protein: CASTDRGLSYNSPLHF

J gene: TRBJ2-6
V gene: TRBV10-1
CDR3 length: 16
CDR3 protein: CASSESYSSGANVLTF

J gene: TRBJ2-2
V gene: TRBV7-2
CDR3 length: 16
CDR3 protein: CASSYGSGGGTGELFF

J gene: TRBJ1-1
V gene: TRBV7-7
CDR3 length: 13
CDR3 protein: CASSSGPDTEAFF

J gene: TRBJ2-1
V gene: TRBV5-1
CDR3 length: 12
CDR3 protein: CASSASLNEQFF

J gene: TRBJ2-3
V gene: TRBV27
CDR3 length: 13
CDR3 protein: CASSYTVTDTQYF

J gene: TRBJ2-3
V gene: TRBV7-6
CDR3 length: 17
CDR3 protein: CASSLWTGGGGGDTQYF

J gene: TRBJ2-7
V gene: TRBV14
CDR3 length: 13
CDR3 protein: CASSPTRSYEQYF

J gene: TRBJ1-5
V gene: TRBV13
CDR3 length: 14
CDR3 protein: CASSVGTGNQPQHF

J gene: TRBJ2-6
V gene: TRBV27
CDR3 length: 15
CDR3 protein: CASSVGGSGANVLTF

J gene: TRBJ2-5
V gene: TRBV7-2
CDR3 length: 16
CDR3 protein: CASSFSSWQTQETQYF

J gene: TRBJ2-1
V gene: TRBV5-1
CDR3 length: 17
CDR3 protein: CASSLEGLAGGDNEQFF

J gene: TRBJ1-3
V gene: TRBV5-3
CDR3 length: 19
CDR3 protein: CARSLCVVETGYSGNTIYF

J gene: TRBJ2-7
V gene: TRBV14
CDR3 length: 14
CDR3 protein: CASSPLGGPYEQYF

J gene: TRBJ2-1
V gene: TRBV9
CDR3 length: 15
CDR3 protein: CASSPTSGSYNEQFF

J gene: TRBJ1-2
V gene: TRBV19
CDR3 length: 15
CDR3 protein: CASTPTGDVRYGYTF

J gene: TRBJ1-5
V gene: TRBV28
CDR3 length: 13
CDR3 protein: CASRLDGNQPQHF

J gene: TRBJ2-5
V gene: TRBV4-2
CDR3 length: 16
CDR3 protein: CASSQDRGGMIWTQYF

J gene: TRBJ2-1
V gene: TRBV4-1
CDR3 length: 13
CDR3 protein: CASSQAGTREQFF

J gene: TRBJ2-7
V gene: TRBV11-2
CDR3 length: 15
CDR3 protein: CASSLAPDRGYEQYF

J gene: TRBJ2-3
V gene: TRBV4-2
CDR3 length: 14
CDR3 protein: CASSQGAGIDTQYF

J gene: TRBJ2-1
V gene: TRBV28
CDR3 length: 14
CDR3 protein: CATNTGQRVNEQFF

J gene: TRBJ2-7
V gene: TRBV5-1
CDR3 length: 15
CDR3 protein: CASSLFGRGSYEQYF

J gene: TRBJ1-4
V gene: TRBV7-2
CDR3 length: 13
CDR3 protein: CASSLDGGLKLFF

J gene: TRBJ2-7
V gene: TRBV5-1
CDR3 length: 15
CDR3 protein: CASSLGGGGASEQYF

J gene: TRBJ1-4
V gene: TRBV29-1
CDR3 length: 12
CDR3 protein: CSVSGPDEKLFF